This TCR beta chain was sequenced during a study of T cells in Graves' hyperthyroidism and ophthalmopathy. In its sample, this clonotype was seen many times. It was RNA transcripts that yielded the amplified TCR beta CDR3 regions. TCR CDR3 regions were first amplified by RT-PCR with HTBI primers. Using its own MiXCR run on the multiplex PCR reads, TCRdb lists one record per CDR3 protein. The sample yields roughly 350,000 distinct CDR3 sequences, around 15% seen once. Germline CDR1 LGHDT, CDR2 YNNKEL (reference sequence). With V trimmed by 1 base and J by 4 bases, 9 bases remained unmatched. This CDR3 spans 16 amino acids.

Sequences were obtained from blood. The chain links TRBV3-1 to TRBJ2-7, with 8 bases fitting TRBD1. This TCR was recovered from a woman aged 40 to 49 with Graves' ophthalmopathy. The CDR3 reads CASSQGWNRGSYEQYF. For the CDR3, the DNA is TGTGCCAGCAGCCAAGGTTGGAACAGGGGGAGTTACGAGCAGTACTTC.